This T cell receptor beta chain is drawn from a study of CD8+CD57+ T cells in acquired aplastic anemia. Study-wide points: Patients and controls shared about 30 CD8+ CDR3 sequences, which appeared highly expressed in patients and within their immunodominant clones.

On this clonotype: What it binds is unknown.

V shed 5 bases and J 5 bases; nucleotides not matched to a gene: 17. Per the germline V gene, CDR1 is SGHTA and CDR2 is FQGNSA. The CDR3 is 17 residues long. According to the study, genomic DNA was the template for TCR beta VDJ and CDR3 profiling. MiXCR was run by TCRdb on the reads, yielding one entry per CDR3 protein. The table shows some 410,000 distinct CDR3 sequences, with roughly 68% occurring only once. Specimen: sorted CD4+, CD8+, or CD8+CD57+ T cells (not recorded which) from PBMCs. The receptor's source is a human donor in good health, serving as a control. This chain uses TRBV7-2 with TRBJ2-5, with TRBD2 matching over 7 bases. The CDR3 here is CASSPTLRGFNRETQYF. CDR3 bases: TGTGCCAGCAGCCCCACGCTGCGGGGGTTTAACAGGGAGACCCAGTACTTC.